Shown below are 26 T cell receptor beta chains from a single sample sequenced in a study of T cell repertoires in cytomegalovirus infection. TCRdb re-called the reads with MiXCR, one entry per CDR3 protein. Among around 230,000 distinct CDR3 sequences listed, around 35% were seen once. No antigen is known for these receptors. Sample: CD8+ T cells from cultured PBMCs, taken from culture after CMV antigen stimulation. Every receptor here comes from a human donor in good health (CMV status not recorded). Some clones in this sample may be carry-over from other donors' samples.

The chain employs TRBV20-1 and TRBJ2-7; D is possibly TRBD1 (6 bases). The V gene's germline CDR1 is DFQATT and CDR2 SNEGSKA (reference sequence). This CDR3 has 13 residues. CDR3 protein: CSCQGTDSYEQYF. CDR3 bases: TGCAGCTGCCAGGGGACGGACTCCTACGAGCAGTACTTC.

The chain employs TRBV14 and TRBJ1-6; no clear D. Per germline, CDR1 SGHDN and CDR2 FVKESK. The V end lost 4 bases, the J end lost 9 bases, and 10 bases lay between the germline ends. The CDR3 consists of 13 residues. The CDR3 spells CASSPTKGSPLHF. CDR3 bases: TGTGCCAGCAGCCCTACTAAGGGTTCACCCCTCCACTTT.

The gene calls are TRBV12-3 or TRBV12-4 and TRBJ1-5; D gene ambiguous. This CDR3 contains 16 residues. V was shortened by 6 bases and J by 0 bases, with 15 bases between the two germline ends. The CDR3 is CASSPMDGNSNQPQHF. The CDR3 coding sequence is TGTGCCAGCAGCCCTATGGATGGGAATAGCAATCAGCCCCAGCATTTT.

This clonotype occurred a few times. The CDR3 is CSATPKALDRPSYNEQFF. In DNA form, the CDR3 reads TGCAGTGCTACCCCGAAGGCTTTGGACCGGCCTTCTTACAATGAGCAGTTCTTC. This rearrangement joins TRBV20-1 to TRBJ2-1; D is undetermined. The V gene's germline CDR1 is DFQATT and CDR2 SNEGSKA (reference sequence). Trimming took off 4 bases at V and 4 bases at J, with 26 bases between the two ends. The CDR3 covers 18 residues.

The chain links TRBV27 to TRBJ2-1; D is possibly TRBD2 (5 bases). V was shortened by 6 bases and J by 0 bases, with 15 bases between the two germline ends. Germline values: CDR1 MNHEY, CDR2 SMNVEV (reference sequence). The CDR3 totals 16 residues. The CDR3 nucleotides read TGTGCCAGCAGCCAACCAGCGCTAGCCTCCTACAATGAGCAGTTCTTC. The encoded protein is CASSQPALASYNEQFF.

In this sample, this clonotype turned up once. A read error may produce the germline difference seen at one junction end. In nucleotides, the CDR3 is TGTGCAAGCAGCTCCTTATGGGGCGTGCCGTACTTC. Its translation is CASSSLWGVPYF. The gene calls are TRBV7-3 and TRBJ2-7; tentatively, D is TRBD1 (5 bases). From germline, CDR1 is SGHTA and CDR2 FQGTGA. The CDR3 consists of 12 residues.

This clonotype was observed a single time. Germline is not matched at one junction end, which may reflect a read error. The CDR3 nucleotides read TGTGCAAGCAGTTCATCCGCCTGGGTGCCAACATACGAGCAGTACTTC. Translating gives CASSSSAWVPTYEQYF. The rearrangement links TRBV27 to TRBJ2-7; D gene unclear. Germline V gives CDR1 MNHEY, CDR2 SMNVEV (reference sequence). The length of the CDR3 is 16 residues.

The chain carries TRBV2 and TRBJ1-4, with a tentative D call TRBD1 (6 bases). CDR3 size: 18 residues. V was cut by 8 bases and J by 0 bases, with 22 bases left in between. Germline loops: CDR1 SNHLY, CDR2 FYNNEI. The CDR3 DNA sequence: TGTGCCAGCCGCAACTGGGAGGGACACCAGACAACTAATGAAAAACTGTTTTTT. Encoded protein: CASRNWEGHQTTNEKLFF.

The V gene is TRBV11-2, the J gene TRBJ2-5, with D possibly TRBD2 on 5 matching bases. Looked up from germline, CDR1 is SGHAT and CDR2 is FQNNGV. Trimming took off 3 bases at V and 4 bases at J, with 18 bases between the two ends. CDR3 length: 16 residues. CDR3 sequence (DNA): TGTGCCAGCAGCTTGGACTGGGCGGAAGTAGGAGAGACCCAGTACTTC. It is translated as CASSLDWAEVGETQYF.

The rearrangement joins TRBV7-4 to TRBJ2-1; D gene unclear. Trimming shortened V by 4 bases and J by 1 base, and 11 bases separated the two germline ends. CDR3 length equals 15 residues. Per the germline V gene, CDR1 is SGHVT and CDR2 is SQSDAQ. The CDR3 loop is CASSSGGFSYNEQFF. The CDR3, as DNA: TGTGCCAGCAGCTCTGGTGGGTTTTCCTACAATGAGCAGTTCTTC.

V and J are TRBV2 and TRBJ2-1, with 8 positions matching TRBD2. Trimming cost V 8 bases and J 4 bases; bases outside gene matches: 4. Germline assignment: CDR1 SNHLY and CDR2 FYNNEI. This CDR3 spans 13 amino acids. The CDR3 region has the DNA TGTGCCAGCCCCAGCGGGGGTTACAATGAGCAGTTCTTC. This sequence encodes CASPSGGYNEQFF. Looking up the rest from reference TRBV2 and TRBJ2-1 gives the full variable domain: EPEVTQTPSHQVTQMGQEVILRCVPISNHLYFYWYRQILGQKVEFLVSFYNNEISEKSEIFDDQFSVERPDGSNFTLKIRSTKLEDSAMYFCASPSGGYNEQFFGPGTRLTVL.

The DNA of the CDR3 is TGTGCCAGCAGTTTCAGGGGGCTTAGTACGGAGACCCAGTACTTC. This encodes CASSFRGLSTETQYF. This sequence joins TRBV27 and TRBJ2-5, with 8 bases lining up with TRBD1. Losses at the gene ends were 3 bases for V and 5 bases for J; bases not matched to a gene: 8. Germline loops: CDR1 MNHEY, CDR2 SMNVEV (reference sequence). The CDR3 length is 15 residues.

CDR3 sequence reads: CASSPTADREETQYF. The CDR3 nucleotides are TGTGCCAGCAGCCCCACTGCGGACAGGGAAGAGACCCAGTACTTC. The chain recombines TRBV7-6 with TRBJ2-5; 8 bases are shared with TRBD1. The CDR3 length is 15 residues. The V gene end was trimmed by 5 bases and the J gene end by 3 bases; junction bases not matched to a gene: 8. The germline CDR1 and CDR2 sequences are SGHVS and FNYEAQ.

This clonotype was picked up many times. This rearrangement joins TRBV10-3 to TRBJ2-1; the match to TRBD2 covers 14 bases. The CDR3 spans 19 residues. Germline V gives CDR1 ENHRY, CDR2 SYGVKD. V gave up 6 bases and J gave up 0 bases; unmatched junction bases: 10. CDR3: CAIRFGLAGGIDSYNEQFF. The CDR3 DNA reads TGTGCCATCAGATTCGGACTAGCGGGAGGAATTGACTCCTACAATGAGCAGTTCTTC.

This sequence joins TRBV4-1 and TRBJ2-7; D is possibly TRBD1 (5 bases). Germline loops: CDR1 MGHRA, CDR2 YSYEKL. The V end was cut by 3 bases, the J end by 2 bases, with 14 bases between. The CDR3 contains 15 residues. The CDR3 spells CASSQGQGRAYEQYF. Written as DNA, the CDR3 is TGCGCCAGCAGCCAGGGGCAGGGCAGAGCCTACGAGCAGTACTTC.

The V and J genes are TRBV20-1 and TRBJ2-5, with 16 bases lining up with TRBD2. Germline V gene sequence: CDR1 DFQATT, CDR2 SNEGSKA (reference sequence). The CDR3 spans 17 residues. After removal of 0 bases from V and 5 bases from J, the junction contained 6 bases not matched to a gene. Here the CDR3 reads CSARDGGTSGRAETQYF. DNA of the CDR3: TGCAGTGCTAGAGATGGGGGGACTAGCGGGAGGGCGGAGACCCAGTACTTC.

The gene calls are TRBV19 and TRBJ2-1; 11 nucleotides align to TRBD2. CDR3 length: 15 amino acids. The V and J ends lost 7 bases and 3 bases, in that order; junction bases with no gene match: 5. CDR1 and CDR2 from the germline V gene are LNHDA and SQIVND (reference sequence). CDR3 coding DNA: TGTGCCAGTAAAACTAGCGGGGGATTCTACAATGAGCAGTTCTTC. Protein product: CASKTSGGFYNEQFF.

The V gene is TRBV6-5, the J gene TRBJ2-5, with 8 bases fitting TRBD2. V lost 5 bases and J lost 5; bases outside the gene matches: 16. Germline values: CDR1 MNHEY, CDR2 SVGAGI. The length of the CDR3 is 17 residues. CDR3 bases: TGTGCCAGCAGTCTCGGGTTTAGCGGGGTCCCTGGGGAGACCCAGTACTTC. Residues: CASSLGFSGVPGETQYF.

V usage is TRBV18 and J usage is TRBJ2-7; either TRBD1 or TRBD2 may fit D (5 bases each). This CDR3 has 14 amino acids. Germline CDR1 is KGHSH and CDR2 is LQKENI. Trimming took off 4 bases at V and 0 bases at J, with 10 bases between the two ends. The CDR3: CASSQQDFSYEQYF. In DNA form, the CDR3 reads TGTGCCAGCTCACAACAGGACTTCTCCTACGAGCAGTACTTC.

This sequence joins TRBV5-4 and TRBJ1-4; maybe TRBD1 (5 bases). Germline values: CDR1 SGHNT, CDR2 YYREEE (reference sequence). The CDR3 is 15 amino acids. The ends were cut back, 4 bases at V and 5 bases at J, with 15 bases in the middle. In nucleotides, the CDR3 is TGTGCCAGCAGCAGTAGCGGGACGGGGAATGAAAAACTGTTTTTT. It codes for CASSSSGTGNEKLFF.

V usage is TRBV7-8 and J usage is TRBJ2-7, with D uncertain. The V and J ends lost 1 base and 0 bases respectively, with 13 bases between them. This CDR3 is 16 amino acids long. CDR1 and CDR2 from the germline V gene are SGHVS and FQNEAQ. The CDR3 bases are TGTGCCAGCAGCTTAGAACCCGGGCGAGGCTCCTACGAGCAGTACTTC. Amino acid sequence: CASSLEPGRGSYEQYF.

This clonotype was found many times. The chain links TRBV12-5 to TRBJ1-1, with TRBD1 as a possible D gene (5 bases). Germline V CDR1 and CDR2: LGHNT, FRNRAP. V was trimmed by 5 bases and J by 11 bases, leaving 24 bases between them. The CDR3 is made up of 15 amino acids. CDR3 bases: TGTGCTAGTGGTCCCCTGGGCACATTCGAGGGGATGGCTTTCTTT. Its translation is CASGPLGTFEGMAFF.

The chain is built from TRBV4-1 and TRBJ2-3; TRBD2 is a possible D gene (5 bases). Looked up from germline, CDR1 is MGHRA and CDR2 is YSYEKL. This CDR3 is built from 14 residues. The V end was cut by 2 bases, the J end by 4 bases, with 10 bases between. CDR3 nucleotides: TGCGCCAGCAGCCAACTTAGCGAGGCAGATACGCAGTATTTT. It codes for CASSQLSEADTQYF.

The chain links TRBV5-1 to TRBJ1-2; D might be TRBD1 (6 bases). In germline, CDR1 is SGHRS, CDR2 YFSETQ. The CDR3 length is 14 residues. V was trimmed by 3 bases and J by 3 bases, leaving 12 bases between them. CDR3 coding DNA: TGCGCCAGCAGCTCCAAGGGACACGACTATGGCTACACCTTC. Translating it yields CASSSKGHDYGYTF.

The chain is built from TRBV7-2 and TRBJ1-5, with a tentative D call TRBD1 (5 bases). Germline-derived CDR1 and CDR2 are SGHTA and FQGNSA. V gave up 5 bases and J gave up 2 bases, with 7 bases separating them. There are 13 residues in the CDR3. The CDR3 DNA follows: TGTGCCAGCAGCGAGACAGGCAATCAGCCCCAGCATTTT. This sequence encodes CASSETGNQPQHF.

The chain couples TRBV29-1 to TRBJ2-5; D gene ambiguous. This CDR3 contains 11 residues. V gave up 6 bases and J gave up 4 bases, with 9 bases separating them. Germline CDR1 reads SQVTM; CDR2 reads ANQGSEA. The CDR3 DNA reads TGCAGCGTAGTAAGACGAGAGACCCAGTACTTC. It translates to CSVVRRETQYF.